This T cell receptor (beta chain) was documented in a study of CD8 T cells in Susac syndrome. For this clonotype: The antigen remains unidentified.

Findings of the study overall: The authors acknowledged that their TCR sequencing and HLA analysis involved a relatively small number of individuals.

Germline V gene sequence: CDR1 SNHLY, CDR2 FYNNEI. With 1 base removed from V and 7 bases from J, the gap between germline ends came to 13 bases. This CDR3 is built from 15 residues. From blood CD8+ and CD4+ T cells, the TCR beta chain was sequenced. TEMRA cells were enriched by FACS, while CD8+ and CD4+ T cells were obtained through a negative isolation that was performed magnetically. RNA, at roughly 0.45 to 1 ug, was reverse transcribed with random hexamers. TCR beta CDR3 was amplified by immunoSEQ multiplex PCR. This amplification extended across 54 Vbeta and 13 Jbeta segments. MiXCR, run by TCRdb on the immunoSEQ multiplex PCR reads, gives a single entry per CDR3 protein. The table includes over 95,000 distinct CDR3 sequences, 85% to 95% detected once.

The sequenced material came from CD8+ T cells from PBMCs. This TCR came from a human donor in good health. V gene TRBV2 combines with J gene TRBJ1-4; no firm D call. The CDR3 nucleotides read TGTGCCAGCAGTGAAGGAGGCGCGTATGTTGAAAAACTGTTTTTT. Protein: CASSEGGAYVEKLFF.